This T cell receptor (beta chain) was retrieved from a study of T-cell reconstitution after alpha-beta-depleted transplantation in children. CDR3 length: 16 amino acids. V lost 3 bases and J 0 bases, leaving 13 bases between the germline ends. Germline V lookup: CDR1 LNHDA, CDR2 SQIVND (reference sequence). TCRbeta library construction was performed incorporating unique molecular identifiers. TCRdb itself ran the PCR reads through MiXCR, one entry per CDR3 protein. In the table there are approximately 30,000 distinct CDR3 sequences, under 8% of which are singletons. This receptor was identified in a male patient between 5 and 17 years old who had a stem cell transplant for acute myeloid leukemia, so the T cells may come from the graft donor. Sequenced material: PBMCs, mostly from graft donor cells, taken 180 days after TCRalphabeta/CD19-depleted stem cell transplant. This sequence joins TRBV19 and TRBJ2-3; the D is unclear. CDR3: CASSIQELSSTDTQYF. CDR3 bases: TGTGCCAGTAGTATTCAAGAGCTCTCTAGCACAGATACGCAGTATTTT.